This section outlines one T cell receptor (beta chain) sequence together with its context. As yet, its antigen is unknown. The source of the sample is a study of T cell repertoires in cytomegalovirus infection. Study findings and constraints: Based on cumulative public TCR beta family frequency, carriers of CMV plus the relevant HLA were identified.

V shed 0 bases and J 5 bases; nucleotides not matched to a gene: 8. Germline lookup yields CDR1 LNHNV and CDR2 YYDKDF (reference sequence). This CDR3 spans 16 amino acids. In TCRdb, the reads were re-called with MiXCR into one record per CDR3 protein. The table includes about 46,000 distinct CDR3 sequences, 20% to 25% detected once. V gene TRBV15 combines with J gene TRBJ2-7; 9 bases fit TRBD2. This sequence was found in a human donor in good health (CMV status not recorded). Some clones in this sample may be carry-over from other donors' samples. The sequencing input was PBMCs, sequenced either directly or after in vitro stimulation (not recorded which). This chain's CDR3 is CATSRDLLSSGNEQYF. The CDR3 region has the DNA TGTGCCACCAGCAGAGATCTGTTGTCTAGCGGGAACGAGCAGTACTTC.